One sample yielded the 6 T cell receptor beta chains listed below, sequenced in a study of cytomegalovirus exposure and HLA in healthy donors. The PCR made use of 60 Vbeta and 13 Jbeta primers. Sequencing used immunoSEQ multiplex PCR; TCRdb keeps in-frame clones, though not all of them. The table includes around 20,000 clones, about 80% detected once. The specimen sequenced was PBMCs. These receptor sequences come from a human donor in good health.

The CDR3 sequence: CASSHGTSVSSYEQYF. The CDR3 region has the DNA TGTGCCAGCAGCCACGGGACTAGCGTCAGCTCCTACGAGCAGTACTTC. This rearrangement joins TRBV14 to TRBJ2-7; TRBD2 agrees at 10 bases. The germline V gene has CDR1 SGHDN and CDR2 FVKESK. CDR3 size: 16 residues. V lost 3 bases and J lost 0; bases outside the gene matches: 5.

V and J are TRBV6-5 and TRBJ2-5, with TRBD2 as a possible D gene (7 bases). The J call may be wrong; the DNA end is better matched by TRBJ2-7. The CDR3 loop spans 15 amino acids. The germline V gene encodes CDR1 MNHEY and CDR2 SVGAGI. The CDR3 nucleotides read TGTGCCAGCAGTTACCGAAGGGGGGGATTCTACGAGCAGTACTTC. Encoded protein: CASSYRRGGFYEQYF.

J is TRBJ2-5 and V is TRBV7-8; 11 bases are a match to TRBD2. Germline V CDR1 and CDR2: SGHVS, FQNEAQ. The CDR3 has 18 residues. V shed 5 bases and J 1 base; nucleotides not matched to a gene: 12. The CDR3 loop reads CASSPPGYSGRGQETQYF. The CDR3 coding sequence is TGTGCCAGCAGCCCACCCGGGTATAGCGGGAGGGGCCAAGAGACCCAGTACTTC.

The V gene is TRBV9, the J gene TRBJ2-2; the match to TRBD1 covers 7 bases. CDR3 length equals 17 residues. Germline trimming cut 4 bases from V and 1 base from J; bases unmatched to any gene: 10. Germline CDR1 is SGDLS and CDR2 is YYNGEE. CDR3 in DNA: TGTGCCAGCAGCTACAGGGGCGGCCATAAGAACACCGGGGAGCTGTTTTTT. This encodes CASSYRGGHKNTGELFF.

This clone was seen only once. This chain uses TRBV29-1 with TRBJ2-5; unclear D gene. The CDR3 is 11 amino acids. Germline assignment: CDR1 SQVTM and CDR2 ANQGSEA. V lost 4 bases, J lost 9 bases, and 12 bases lay in between. The CDR3 DNA sequence: TGCAGCGTTGTTGGAGATTTGGCCCAGTACTTC. Translated: CSVVGDLAQYF.

V and J are TRBV5-6 and TRBJ2-1; TRBD2 matches at 10 bases. Trimming cost V 0 bases and J 0 bases; bases outside gene matches: 3. Germline lookup yields CDR1 SGHDT and CDR2 YYEEEE. The CDR3 has 17 amino acids. The CDR3 sequence: CASSLGGLAASYNEQFF. In DNA form, the CDR3 reads TGTGCCAGCAGCTTGGGAGGACTAGCGGCCTCCTACAATGAGCAGTTCTTC.